The 16 T cell receptor beta chains presented below share a single source sample, sequenced in a study of blood T cells in healthy people across ages (dated by TCRdb to between 2014 and 2017). Preparation of the library involved 5' RACE. The run used an Illumina HiSeq 2500. A second PCR of roughly 6 to 12 cycles was performed with a sample-barcoded 5' primer and a J-beta primer mix. TCRdb reworked the public reads: Q25 trimming with fastp, MiXCR clone assembly, productive beta chains retained. Duplicate CDR3 protein sequences are folded into a single record with the most common DNA and genes. Across this sample there are some 1 million distinct CDR3 sequences, with 45% seen only once. Jointly, the top ten make up 15% to 20% of the sample. What was sequenced was blood. The receptors originated from a woman aged 55-69 years in good health.

As DNA, the CDR3 is TGTGCCAGCAGCTTGTTGCCAGCCGTCCAAGAGACCCAGTACTTC. Translating it yields CASSLLPAVQETQYF. The chain links TRBV5-6 to TRBJ2-5; D unresolved. The length of the CDR3 is 15 residues. V dropped 1 base and J dropped 1 base, with 11 bases sitting between them. Germline CDR1 is SGHDT and CDR2 is YYEEEE. Filled out from reference TRBV5-6 and TRBJ2-5, the complete variable domain reads DAGVTQSPTHLIKTRGQQVTLRCSPKSGHDTVSWYQQALGQGPQFIFQYYEEEERQRGNFPDRFSGHQFPNYSSELNVNALLLGDSALYLCASSLLPAVQETQYFGPGTRLLVL.

There are a few counts of this clonotype. This chain joins TRBV20-1 and TRBJ2-1; 8 nucleotides agree with TRBD1. This CDR3 region has 13 residues. After removal of 5 bases from V and 5 bases from J, the junction contained 5 bases not matched to a gene. CDR1 is DFQATT and CDR2 is SNEGSKA in the germline V gene (reference sequence). The CDR3 DNA sequence: TGCAGTGCTTGGACAGGGAAAAACAATGAGCAGTTCTTC. Protein: CSAWTGKNNEQFF.

This clonotype was picked up a small number of times. The rearrangement uses TRBV10-3 and TRBJ2-7; no firm D call. The CDR3 extends over 13 amino acids. Trimming took 4 bases from V and 7 from J, leaving 14 bases between them. Germline CDR1 is ENHRY and CDR2 is SYGVKD. This chain's CDR3 is CAISVSGLGEQYF. DNA of the CDR3: TGTGCCATCAGTGTATCCGGGCTCGGAGAGCAGTACTTC.

V and J are TRBV16 and TRBJ2-7; 14 positions agree with TRBD2. Germline V gene lookup returns CDR1 KGHSY and CDR2 FQNENV. Germline trimming cut 1 base from V and 11 bases from J; bases unmatched to any gene: 10. The CDR3 is 16 amino acids. The CDR3 sequence: CASSQLGGTSGREEYF. As DNA, the CDR3 is TGTGCCAGCAGCCAATTAGGAGGGACTAGCGGGAGAGAGGAGTACTTC.

This chain links TRBV7-9 with TRBJ2-5; D not resolved. This CDR3 comprises 14 residues. Trimming shortened V by 5 bases and J by 1 base, and 11 bases separated the two germline ends. Germline CDR1 reads SEHNR; CDR2 reads FQNEAQ (reference sequence). In DNA, the CDR3 is TGTGCCAGCAGCCCGGTGGGGTTCCAAGAGACCCAGTACTTC. Amino acid sequence: CASSPVGFQETQYF.

This clonotype appeared a few times. The chain combines TRBV12-3 or TRBV12-4 with TRBJ2-5, with 9 bases matching TRBD2. The CDR3 contains 16 residues. The ends lost 6 bases at V and 3 bases at J; junction bases unmatched: 11. For the CDR3, the DNA is TGTGCCAGCAGCCTCCCACGCGGGAGGGCCGAAGAGACCCAGTACTTC. Translated, it gives CASSLPRGRAEETQYF.

The sample holds a few counts of this clonotype. The chain couples TRBV5-1 to TRBJ2-7; TRBD1 agrees at 7 bases. This CDR3 region has 14 residues. The V and J ends lost 4 bases and 3 bases, in that order; junction bases with no gene match: 7. Germline V gives CDR1 SGHRS, CDR2 YFSETQ. The CDR3 is CASSGTDRDYEQYF. The CDR3 DNA reads TGCGCCAGCAGCGGAACTGACAGGGACTACGAGCAGTACTTC.

There are a few counts of this clonotype. The chain couples TRBV6-5 to TRBJ2-1; 12 positions match TRBD2. Germline assignment: CDR1 MNHEY and CDR2 SVGAGI. With V trimmed by 4 bases and J by 9 bases, 7 bases remained unmatched. This CDR3 spans 15 amino acids. The CDR3, as DNA: TGTGCCAGCAGTTCCCGACTAGCGGGAGAAGGTGAGCAGTTCTTC. Translated, it gives CASSSRLAGEGEQFF.

This rearrangement joins TRBV6-5 to TRBJ2-3; the D gene is possibly TRBD1 (8 bases). This CDR3 comprises 15 residues. Trimming stripped 3 bases from V and 3 bases from J, with 13 bases between. Germline values: CDR1 MNHEY, CDR2 SVGAGI. Written as DNA, the CDR3 is TGTGCCAGCAGTTATGACAGGGGAGGGACAGATACGCAGTATTTT. Its translation is CASSYDRGGTDTQYF.

CDR3 coding DNA: TGTGCCAGCAGTGAGTCAGGAATAAGGGGACAGCCCCAGCATTTT. Its protein is CASSESGIRGQPQHF. V is TRBV6-1 and J is TRBJ1-5, with a weak D call TRBD1 (5 bases). CDR1 is MNHNS and CDR2 is SASEGT in the germline V gene. Trimming took 3 bases from V and 7 from J, leaving 16 bases between them. The CDR3 is 15 amino acids.

The rearrangement links TRBV24-1 to TRBJ2-3; the D gene could be TRBD1 or TRBD2 (5 bases each). The CDR3 loop spans 14 amino acids. Deletions cut 7 bases from V and 2 bases from J, with 12 bases between. CDR1 and CDR2 (germline): KGHDR, SFDVKD. The CDR3 here is CATRPGPNTDTQYF. The CDR3, as DNA: TGTGCCACCAGACCGGGACCAAACACAGATACGCAGTATTTT.

The chain uses TRBV7-6 and TRBJ2-7; TRBD2 agrees at 12 bases. CDR3 length: 14 residues. Germline CDR1 and CDR2: SGHVS and FNYEAQ. Trimming cost V 4 bases and J 7 bases; bases outside gene matches: 5. This chain's CDR3 is CASSWTSGNSEQYF. Written as DNA, the CDR3 is TGTGCCAGCAGCTGGACTAGCGGGAATAGTGAGCAGTACTTC.

This chain uses TRBV27 with TRBJ1-1, with 7 bases lining up with TRBD1. CDR3 length: 16 residues. CDR1 is MNHEY, CDR2 SMNVEV, per germline (reference sequence). The V segment lost 7 bases and the J segment 0 bases; nucleotides outside the gene matches: 11. In DNA form, the CDR3 reads TGTGCCAGCACTCCCAGCTGGGACAGCATGAACACTGAAGCTTTCTTT. Translating gives CASTPSWDSMNTEAFF.

This clonotype was observed many times. V is TRBV12-3 or TRBV12-4 and J is TRBJ2-5; TRBD1 matches 8 bases. The J call may be incorrect, as the DNA end agrees better with TRBJ2-7. The CDR3 runs 13 residues. The CDR3 DNA follows: TGTGCCAGCAGTTTACAGGGGGCCGGCGAGCAGTACTTC. As protein: CASSLQGAGEQYF.

This clonotype appeared a few times. The gene calls are TRBV12-3 or TRBV12-4 and TRBJ2-5; 11 nucleotides match TRBD2. TRBJ2-7 matches the DNA end more closely, so the J call is doubtful. CDR3 length equals 15 residues. This chain's CDR3 is CASTLAGGGTYEQYF. In DNA, the CDR3 is TGTGCCAGCACCCTAGCGGGAGGCGGTACCTACGAGCAGTACTTC.

This clonotype was counted between two and nine times. The V gene is TRBV14, the J gene TRBJ2-7; D assignment may be TRBD1 or TRBD2 (7 bases each). Germline V gene data show CDR1 as SGHDN and CDR2 as FVKESK. CDR3 size: 16 residues. V was pared by 0 bases and J by 3 bases, with 15 bases between. DNA for the CDR3: TGTGCCAGCAGCCAAGATCCCACAGGGGAGGGCTACGAGCAGTACTTC. This codes for CASSQDPTGEGYEQYF.